This TCR beta chain was found in a study of cytomegalovirus exposure and HLA in healthy donors. Researchers ran the PCR with 60 Vbeta and 13 Jbeta primers. Sequenced by immunoSEQ multiplex PCR; TCRdb stores in-frame clones only, minus some. Of about 160,000 clones listed, 75% were seen once; the top ten hold 4.9%. General study findings and limits: Among immune exposure information, only CMV serostatus was available. Despite most TCR sequences being rare, some public TCRs occurred in many donors. Follow-up analysis found HLA locus-dependent TCR association rates, highest for DRB1 and lowest for HLA-C.

V was clipped by 6 bases and J by 3 bases, with 9 bases between them. Germline CDR1 and CDR2: SEHNR and FQNEAQ (reference sequence). The CDR3 is made up of 13 amino acids. A word on this clone: Its antigen is undetermined.

The sample comprised PBMCs. The V gene is TRBV7-9, the J gene TRBJ2-1; D is possibly TRBD2 (5 bases). The clonotype was recovered from a male donor in good health and CMV-seronegative. In DNA form, the CDR3 reads TGTGCCAGCAGGGAGGAGTTCTACAATGAGCAGTTCTTC. Translation: CASREEFYNEQFF.